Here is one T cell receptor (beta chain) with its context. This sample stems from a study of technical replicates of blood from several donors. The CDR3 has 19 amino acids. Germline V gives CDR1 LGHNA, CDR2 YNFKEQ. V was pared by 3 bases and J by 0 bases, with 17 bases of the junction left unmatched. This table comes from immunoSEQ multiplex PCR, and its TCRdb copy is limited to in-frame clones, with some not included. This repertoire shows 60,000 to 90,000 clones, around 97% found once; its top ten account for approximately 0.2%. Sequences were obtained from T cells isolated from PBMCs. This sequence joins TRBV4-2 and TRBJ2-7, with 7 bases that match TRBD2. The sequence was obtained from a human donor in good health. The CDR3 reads CASSQGEGLIPMDSYEQYF. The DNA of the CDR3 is TGTGCCAGCAGCCAGGGGGAGGGCCTTATTCCTATGGACTCCTACGAGCAGTACTTC.